Each of the 30 T cell receptor beta chains below was sequenced from the same sample in a study of cytomegalovirus exposure and HLA in healthy donors (dated by TCRdb to about 2017). Libraries were prepared through the immunoSEQ multiplex PCR assay. For the multiplex PCR, a mixture combining 60 forward primers for TCR Vbeta segments and 13 reverse primers for TCR Jbeta segments was used. As stored in TCRdb, this immuneACCESS dataset retains in-frame rearrangements with V and J assigned. A fraction of the clones does not appear; measured against another copy, unresolved V genes explain less than half of the discrepancy, and the remainder lacks a known reason. This sample is represented by some 99,000 clones; 81% of them were singletons. Together, the top ten hold roughly 2% of the sample. Sequencing was performed on PBMCs. The origin of the receptors is a woman in her thirties in good health and CMV-seronegative.

This rearrangement joins TRBV6-1 to TRBJ1-5; possible D gene TRBD1, 5 bases. The germline V and J ends were trimmed by 2 bases and 2 bases, with 13 bases remaining between them. In germline, CDR1 is MNHNS, CDR2 SASEGT. The CDR3 length is 16 residues. The CDR3 coding sequence is TGTGCCAGCAGTGAATGGACAATAAGAGGCAATCAGCCCCAGCATTTT. This encodes CASSEWTIRGNQPQHF.

This sequence joins TRBV25-1 and TRBJ2-6; 7 bases map to TRBD1. Germline CDR1 is MGHDK and CDR2 is SYGVNS. Germline trimming cut 5 bases from V and 3 bases from J; bases unmatched to any gene: 10. CDR3 length: 17 residues. The CDR3 is CASSTTRTGSGANVLTF. The CDR3 nucleotides are TGTGCCAGCAGTACCACGCGGACAGGCAGTGGGGCCAACGTCCTGACTTTC. The whole variable domain, filled in from reference TRBV25-1 and TRBJ2-6, reads EADIYQTPRYLVIGTGKKITLECSQTMGHDKMYWYQQDPGMELHLIHYSYGVNSTEKGDLSSESTVSRIRTEHFPLTLESARPSHTSQYLCASSTTRTGSGANVLTFGAGSRLTVL.

This clone was observed once. The chain carries TRBV28 and TRBJ1-5; 9 bases are shared with TRBD1. V shed 6 bases, J shed 7 bases, and the junction held 7 bases outside the gene matches. Looked up from germline, CDR1 is MDHEN and CDR2 is SYDVKM. CDR3 size: 14 residues. Here the CDR3 DNA reads TGTGCCAGCAGGGAACAGGGGGCTAGACAGCCCCAGCATTTT. The encoded protein is CASREQGARQPQHF. Full variable domain (remainder filled in from reference TRBV28 and TRBJ1-5): DVKVTQSSRYLVKRTGEKVFLECVQDMDHENMFWYRQDPGLGLRLIYFSYDVKMKEKGDIPEGYSVSREKKERFSLILESASTNQTSMYLCASREQGARQPQHFGDGTRLSIL.

The CDR3 coding sequence is TGTGCCATCAACCTCGGGGGCGGGAGTACTAATGAGCAGTTCTTC. Translation gives CAINLGGGSTNEQFF. This chain uses TRBV10-3 with TRBJ2-1, with a possible D match to TRBD2 (7 bases). Trimming took off 7 bases at V and 7 bases at J, with 20 bases between the two ends. Germline V gives CDR1 ENHRY, CDR2 SYGVKD. The CDR3 covers 15 residues.

V usage is TRBV6-5 and J usage is TRBJ2-7, with 13 bases lining up with TRBD2. Germline V gene sequence: CDR1 MNHEY, CDR2 SVGAGI. The trim removed 6 bases at V and 3 bases at J, leaving 5 bases unmatched. The CDR3 is 15 amino acids. The CDR3 reads CASSNGLAGVYEQYF. Here the CDR3 DNA reads TGTGCCAGCAGCAATGGACTAGCGGGAGTCTACGAGCAGTACTTC.

CDR3 bases: TGTGCCAGCAGCCCGACACCTAACTATGGCTACACCTTC. Translation gives CASSPTPNYGYTF. The V and J genes are TRBV7-8 and TRBJ1-2; D remains unclear. The CDR3 is 13 residues long. V lost 5 bases and J lost 0, with 7 bases in between. The germline gives CDR1 SGHVS, CDR2 FQNEAQ.

The chain is built from TRBV18 and TRBJ2-1; weak D call: TRBD2 (6 bases). Trimming stripped 2 bases from V and 0 bases from J, with 11 bases between. The germline V gene has CDR1 KGHSH and CDR2 LQKENI. The length of the CDR3 is 16 residues. CDR3 sequence: CASSPSAGSSYNEQFF. The CDR3 DNA reads as TGTGCCAGCTCACCATCGGCCGGGAGCTCCTACAATGAGCAGTTCTTC.

The rearrangement joins TRBV1 to TRBJ2-3; the table names TRBD2, a call not compared with the DNA. TRBV1 is a recognized pseudogene. The CDR3 is made up of 23 amino acids. CDR3 DNA sequence: TGCACCAGCAGCCAAGAACTCCCCCCTAAGCGGGAGTGGGTGGAAACCACCACAGATACGCAGTATTTT. As protein: CTSSQELPPKREWVETTTDTQYF.

The chain employs TRBV7-9 and TRBJ2-7; 8 bases are shared with TRBD2. V lost 6 bases to trimming and J lost 6 bases; unmatched junction nucleotides: 4. This CDR3 has 12 residues. Looked up from germline, CDR1 is SEHNR and CDR2 is FQNEAQ (reference sequence). The CDR3 region is CASRASGSEQYF. CDR3 coding DNA: TGTGCCAGCAGGGCTAGCGGGTCCGAGCAGTACTTC.

The chain links TRBV7-9 to TRBJ1-6, with D hard to call. This CDR3 is built from 15 residues. The V gene's germline CDR1 is SEHNR and CDR2 FQNEAQ (reference sequence). Trimming stripped 4 bases from V and 6 bases from J, with 13 bases between. This chain's CDR3 is CASSSVMGSNSPLHF. CDR3 DNA sequence: TGTGCCAGCAGCTCCGTGATGGGGAGTAATTCACCCCTCCACTTT.

The rearrangement links TRBV4-1 to TRBJ1-2; D perhaps matches TRBD1 (5 bases). Trimming stripped 1 base from V and 0 bases from J, with 15 bases between. Germline CDR1 is MGHRA and CDR2 is YSYEKL. The CDR3 covers 17 residues. CDR3 sequence: CASSQGPTGVSNYGYTF. CDR3 nucleotides: TGCGCCAGCAGCCAAGGCCCAACAGGAGTATCTAACTATGGCTACACCTTC.

This clone was seen a single time. The J gene is TRBJ1-1, the V gene TRBV19; D unclear. Germline V gene data show CDR1 as LNHDA and CDR2 as SQIVND (reference sequence). CDR3 length equals 14 residues. V lost 7 bases, J lost 4 bases, and 16 bases lay in between. CDR3 in amino acids: CASNRRERITEAFF. In DNA form, the CDR3 reads TGTGCCAGTAATCGCCGGGAAAGGATCACTGAAGCTTTCTTT.

The rearrangement uses TRBV28 and TRBJ1-1; 10 bases align to TRBD1. The CDR3 totals 16 residues. CDR1 is MDHEN, CDR2 SYDVKM, per germline. The trim removed 2 bases at V and 2 bases at J, leaving 5 bases unmatched. The CDR3 nucleotides read TGTGCCAGCAGTTTAGGGACAGGGGACCTAAACACTGAAGCTTTCTTT. Its translation is CASSLGTGDLNTEAFF.

The gene calls are TRBV13 and TRBJ1-2; 8 positions agree with TRBD1. Per the germline V gene, CDR1 is PRHDT and CDR2 is FYEKMQ (reference sequence). V was clipped by 5 bases and J by 1 base; unmatched bases: 12. The CDR3 loop spans 17 amino acids. CDR3 in amino acids: CASSRPLRGLLNYGYTF. The CDR3 region has the DNA TGTGCCAGCAGCAGGCCCCTCAGGGGGCTTCTTAACTATGGCTACACCTTC.

This chain links TRBV5-8 with TRBJ2-7; the D gene is possibly TRBD2 (8 bases). From germline, CDR1 is SGHTS and CDR2 YDEGEE. Trimming left V 1 base short and J 4 bases short, with 18 bases between. CDR3 length: 16 residues. The CDR3: CASSLRGGGRTYEQYF. The CDR3 DNA is TGTGCCAGCAGCTTGAGAGGGGGCGGGAGGACTTACGAGCAGTACTTC.

V is TRBV11-1 and J is TRBJ1-3, with 7 bases lining up with TRBD1. Losses at the gene ends were 3 bases for V and 0 bases for J; bases not matched to a gene: 11. Germline V gives CDR1 SGHAT, CDR2 FQDESV (reference sequence). The CDR3 consists of 18 residues. Here the CDR3 reads CASSFGGGDSISGNTIYF. The CDR3 coding sequence is TGTGCCAGCAGCTTCGGAGGGGGCGACTCAATCTCTGGAAACACCATATATTTT.

This chain joins TRBV9 and TRBJ2-1; 10 bases are shared with TRBD2. Per germline, CDR1 SGDLS and CDR2 YYNGEE. The CDR3 runs to 18 residues. Germline trimming cut 2 bases from V and 4 bases from J; bases unmatched to any gene: 12. This CDR3 reads CASSVSSGSNPAYNEQFF. CDR3 DNA sequence: TGTGCCAGCAGCGTTTCTAGCGGGAGTAATCCGGCTTACAATGAGCAGTTCTTC.

V and J are TRBV14 and TRBJ1-1; D is possibly TRBD1 (5 bases). The CDR3 extends over 15 amino acids. The germline V gene has CDR1 SGHDN and CDR2 FVKESK. Trimming stripped 5 bases from V and 1 base from J, with 14 bases between. This CDR3 is CASSWGGLANTEAFF. In DNA form, the CDR3 reads TGTGCCAGCAGCTGGGGGGGACTGGCGAACACTGAAGCTTTCTTT.

This chain links TRBV29-1 with TRBJ2-5, with D perhaps matching TRBD1 (5 bases). V shed 0 bases and J shed 5 bases, with 13 bases lying between them. Germline values: CDR1 SQVTM, CDR2 ANQGSEA. The CDR3 totals 14 residues. CDR3 sequence: CSVEDATGTETQYF. The CDR3 nucleotides are TGCAGCGTTGAAGATGCTACAGGTACCGAGACCCAGTACTTC.

This chain connects TRBV6-1 to TRBJ1-5; TRBD1 matches 10 bases. V lost 6 bases and J lost 3; bases outside the gene matches: 2. From germline, CDR1 is MNHNS and CDR2 SASEGT. The CDR3 spans 14 residues. In DNA, the CDR3 is TGTGCCAGCAGGGGACAGGGGATCAATCAGCCCCAGCATTTT. Translation: CASRGQGINQPQHF.

J is TRBJ2-7 and V is TRBV5-5; 7 nucleotides match TRBD2. Germline-derived CDR1 and CDR2 are SGHKS and YYEKEE (reference sequence). This CDR3 has 15 residues. The J segment lost 6 bases and the V segment lost 3 bases, leaving 12 bases of the junction unmatched. The CDR3 protein is CASSWRGGIVFEQYF. CDR3 nucleotide sequence: TGTGCCAGCAGCTGGCGGGGAGGGATTGTGTTCGAGCAGTACTTC. The full variable domain, its missing parts supplied by reference TRBV5-5 and TRBJ2-7, is DAGVTQSPTHLIKTRGQQVTLRCSPISGHKSVSWYQQVLGQGPQFIFQYYEKEERGRGNFPDRFSARQFPNYSSELNVNALLLGDSALYLCASSWRGGIVFEQYFGPGTRLTVT.

The genes are TRBV11-2 and TRBJ2-5; TRBD2 might be the D (6 bases). The CDR3 is made up of 14 amino acids. Germline V lookup: CDR1 SGHAT, CDR2 FQNNGV. Trimming removed 3 bases from V and 4 bases from J, with 12 bases in between. In DNA, the CDR3 is TGTGCCAGCAGCTTCACTAGCTTGGGAGAGACCCAGTACTTC. It codes for CASSFTSLGETQYF.

CDR3 sequence: CASSGRGLHGEQYF. CDR3 sequence (DNA): TGTGCCAGCAGCGGAAGGGGACTCCACGGCGAGCAGTACTTC. This sequence joins TRBV21-1 and TRBJ2-7; TRBD2, the table's D call, was not compared with the DNA. TRBV21-1 is labeled a pseudogene. CDR3 size: 14 residues.

This clone was counted between two and nine times. CDR3 amino acids: CASRLPGQGAGELFF. CDR3 sequence (DNA): TGTGCCAGCAGACTACCGGGACAGGGTGCGGGGGAGCTGTTTTTT. V and J are TRBV5-4 and TRBJ2-2, with 9 bases lining up with TRBD1. CDR3 size: 15 residues. Trimming removed 5 bases from V and 8 bases from J; junction bases left unmatched: 10. Germline values: CDR1 SGHNT, CDR2 YYREEE (reference sequence).

V gene TRBV5-1 combines with J gene TRBJ1-3; a possible D gene is TRBD1 (5 bases). The V gene lost 3 bases and the J gene lost 6 bases, with 13 bases spanning the gap. The CDR3 is 14 amino acids. Germline V CDR1 and CDR2: SGHRS, YFSETQ. The CDR3 loop is CASSSGYQENTIYF. Written as DNA, the CDR3 is TGCGCCAGCAGCTCAGGGTACCAGGAAAACACCATATATTTT.

The rearrangement uses TRBV10-3 and TRBJ2-7; the D is unclear. CDR1 is ENHRY, CDR2 SYGVKD, per germline. The CDR3 extends over 13 amino acids. The V end was cut by 10 bases, the J end by 1 base, with 14 bases between. CDR3 nucleotide sequence: TGTGCCACACGGGTAGAGAAGTCCTACGAGCAGTACTTC. This encodes CATRVEKSYEQYF.

DNA of the CDR3: TGTGCCAGTAGCCTGGACTTGAACACCGGGGAGCTGTTTTTT. It specifies CASSLDLNTGELFF. This chain links TRBV19 with TRBJ2-2; perhaps TRBD2 as D (5 bases). The germline gives CDR1 LNHDA, CDR2 SQIVND (reference sequence). V was pared by 6 bases and J by 1 base, with 9 bases between. The CDR3 consists of 14 residues.

The chain is built from TRBV5-1 and TRBJ2-3; TRBD2 matches 13 bases. Per germline, CDR1 SGHRS and CDR2 YFSETQ. V was pared by 4 bases and J by 3 bases, with 5 bases of the junction left unmatched. The CDR3 is made up of 16 amino acids. The CDR3 protein is CASSPRLAGGTDTQYF. The CDR3 region has the DNA TGCGCCAGCAGCCCTCGACTAGCGGGAGGAACAGATACGCAGTATTTT.

This rearrangement joins TRBV7-9 to TRBJ1-4; perhaps TRBD1 as D (6 bases). Trimming took 6 bases from V and 3 from J, leaving 11 bases between them. Germline V gene data show CDR1 as SEHNR and CDR2 as FQNEAQ (reference sequence). CDR3 length: 14 residues. The CDR3 DNA sequence: TGTGCCAGCAGTAACGACAGGCCTAATGAAAAACTGTTTTTT. Translated: CASSNDRPNEKLFF.

This chain joins TRBV27 and TRBJ2-3, with 12 nucleotides matching TRBD2. V gave up 4 bases and J gave up 8 bases; unmatched junction bases: 16. From germline, CDR1 is MNHEY and CDR2 SMNVEV (reference sequence). The CDR3 extends over 18 amino acids. In nucleotides, the CDR3 is TGTGCCAGCAGTTCCTCTAGCGGGAGGGCCCCCCCGGGGGGTACGCAGTATTTT. Translated: CASSSSSGRAPPGGTQYF.